The following is a T cell receptor (beta chain) sequence with its context. Antigen unknown. The sample is drawn from a study of a mutant IDH1 vaccine in newly diagnosed glioma. Whole-study context: Patients, over weeks 1, 3, 5, 7, 11, 15, 19 and 23, received a total of eight vaccinations. Those enrolled had earlier been treated with radiotherapy, temozolomide, or both, mostly both.

Germline values: CDR1 SNHLY, CDR2 FYNNEI. This CDR3 contains 13 residues. With 7 bases removed from V and 2 bases from J, the gap between germline ends came to 10 bases. Sequencing was performed with immunoSEQ multiplex PCR; in TCRdb, only in-frame clones are kept and a portion is missing. The sample lists about 77,000 clones, approximately 89% occurring once. Study results and limitations: The study observed vaccine-induced immune responses in more than 80% of patients. There seemed to be no relation between pseudoprogression and changes in top peripheral T cell clonotypes.

The time point is: week 23, last vaccination. Doses consisted of 300 ug of mutant IDH1 20-mer peptide each, paired with topical imiquimod. Sequences were derived from PBMCs, sampled from a glioma patient whose treatment included an IDH1 peptide vaccine. The chain uses TRBV2 and TRBJ2-3; TRBD1 might be the D (5 bases). The sequence derives from a woman aged 50 to 65 with glioma. As DNA, the CDR3 is TGTGCCAGCATAGGGGTGCCCACAGATACGCAGTATTTT. Translation gives CASIGVPTDTQYF.